The rows below give T cell receptor beta chains drawn from one sample of a study of shared clonotypes between healthy human individuals. Clones were read by immunoSEQ multiplex PCR, and TCRdb kept only the in-frame ones, dropping some. This sample has roughly 2.2 million clones, with around 93% found just once. Sequencing used naive CD4+ T cells from PBMCs. These receptors originate from a man younger than 30 in good health. Some clones in this sample may be carry-over from other donors' samples. CDR3s include the opening cysteine and the closing phenylalanine or tryptophan. The D gene is left open where the match is weak. The size of a clone is reported for some rows only, either as once, few or many, or as a class for expanded clones.

d_gene	v_gene	j_gene	abundance	CDR3nt	CDR3aa
TRBD2	TRBV7-6	TRBJ2-5	NA	TGTGCCAGCAGCTTAGTTGCTAGCGGGATACAGACCCAGTACTTC	CASSLVASGIQTQYF
NA	TRBV28	TRBJ1-3	NA	TGTGCCAGCAGACCTTCAGGGGCGCGAGGAAACACCATATATTTT	CASRPSGARGNTIYF
TRBD2	TRBV27	TRBJ2-3	once	TGTGCCAGCAGTCCGGGACTAGCGCTAGATACGCAGTATTTT	CASSPGLALDTQYF
TRBD2	TRBV5-6	TRBJ2-1	NA	TGTGCCAGCGCGAAACTAGCGGGAGAGGATGAGCAGTTCTTC	CASAKLAGEDEQFF
NA	TRBV19	TRBJ1-3	NA	TGTGCCAGTAGTATTTCGGGAGCTGGAAACACCATATATTTT	CASSISGAGNTIYF
TRBD1	TRBV4-3	TRBJ2-7	NA	TGCGCCAGCAGCCAAGGACCGGGACAGGGATACGAGCAGTACTTC	CASSQGPGQGYEQYF
TRBD2	TRBV7-7	TRBJ2-5	NA	TGTGCCAGCAGCTTAGCGCCAGGGGGGCTAGCGGGAGCGTACCAAGAGACCCAGTACTTC	CASSLAPGGLAGAYQETQYF
TRBD1	TRBV10-3	TRBJ1-1	once	TGTGCCATCAGAGGAACAGGGGGCACTGAAGCTTTCTTT	CAIRGTGGTEAFF
TRBD1	TRBV6-5	TRBJ2-7	NA	TGTGCCAGTCAGCCCACGGGACAGGGAGGATACGAGCAGTACTTC	CASQPTGQGGYEQYF
NA	TRBV7-9	TRBJ2-5	NA	TGTGCCAGCAGCCCGACCGAGGGGACCCAGTACTTC	CASSPTEGTQYF
TRBD2	TRBV9	TRBJ2-1	NA	TGTGCCAGCAGCCCCCGTGTAGCGGGAGGGGTTATCAGGTCCTACAATGAGCAGTTCTTC	CASSPRVAGGVIRSYNEQFF
TRBD1	TRBV23-1	TRBJ1-4	NA	TGCGCCAGCAGTCAAACCGGGACAGCGATTGAAAAACTGTTTTTT	CASSQTGTAIEKLFF
TRBD2	TRBV5-4	TRBJ2-3	NA	TGTGCCAGCAGCGCAACTAGCGGCACAGATACGCAGTATTTT	CASSATSGTDTQYF
TRBD2	TRBV7-2	TRBJ2-7	NA	TGTGCCAGCAGCTTCTCCAATAGCGGGCGAGCCTACGAGCAGTACTTC	CASSFSNSGRAYEQYF
NA	TRBV28	TRBJ1-2	once	TGTGCCAGCACTACGGGCTATGGCTACACCTTC	CASTTGYGYTF
TRBD1	TRBV2	TRBJ1-1	NA	TGTGCCAGCAGGAGTAGGACAGGAGCGAACACTGAAGCTTTCTTT	CASRSRTGANTEAFF
TRBD1	TRBV19	TRBJ2-7	NA	TGTGCCAGTAGTGACAGGGTTAGCGACGAGCAGTACTTC	CASSDRVSDEQYF
NA	TRBV19	TRBJ2-2	NA	TGTGCCAGTAGTATGGTCGGACTAACGAACACCGGGGAGCTGTTTTTT	CASSMVGLTNTGELFF
NA	TRBV6-5	TRBJ1-1	NA	TGTGCCAGCAGCCCGTATAGGAACACTGAAGCTTTCTTT	CASSPYRNTEAFF
TRBD2	TRBV5-1	TRBJ2-7	NA	TGCGCCAGCAGCTTGGCCCCTCCCAGCGGGAGTAACTACGAGCAGTACTTC	CASSLAPPSGSNYEQYF
TRBD1	TRBV5-1	TRBJ2-2	NA	TGCGCCAGCAGCTCGACAGGGGGCTCCACCGGGGAGCTGTTTTTT	CASSSTGGSTGELFF
NA	TRBV28	TRBJ1-5	NA	TGTGCCAGCAGGTCCGGGACCGGGTTCAATCAGCCCCAGCATTTT	CASRSGTGFNQPQHF
NA	TRBV15	TRBJ1-5	NA	TGTGCCACCAGATCGACAACCGGTGGAGATCAGCCCCAGCATTTT	CATRSTTGGDQPQHF
NA	TRBV19	TRBJ1-1	NA	TGTGCCAGTAGTAGCCTTCGGGTTGGAGCGACTGAAGCTTTCTTT	CASSSLRVGATEAFF
TRBD1	TRBV5-1	TRBJ1-4	once	TGCGCCAGCAGCTTGGTGGGGACAGAAGGGGAAAAACTGTTTTTT	CASSLVGTEGEKLFF
NA	TRBV6-1	TRBJ2-1	NA	TGTGCCAGCGGTTCGAGGGGTCTCTCCTACAATGAGCAGTTCTTC	CASGSRGLSYNEQFF
TRBD2	TRBV12-5	TRBJ2-3	NA	TGTGCTAGTGGTTTGGTGGCGGGAGAGGGCCCAGATACGCAGTATTTT	CASGLVAGEGPDTQYF
NA	TRBV28	TRBJ2-6	NA	TGTGCCAGCAGTTTTCCGGGAACTGGGGCCAACGTCCTGACTTTC	CASSFPGTGANVLTF
NA	TRBV27	TRBJ1-1	NA	TGTGCCGTCCGGGCAGGGGAGAACACTGAAGCTTTCTTT	CAVRAGENTEAFF
TRBD1	TRBV2	TRBJ2-7	NA	TGTGCCAGCAGTAAATACAGGGGTCTGACGGACGAGCAGTACTTC	CASSKYRGLTDEQYF
NA	TRBV6-5	TRBJ1-1	few	TGTGCCAGCAGTCTCGGGGGTGAAGCTTTCTTT	CASSLGGEAFF